Below are 30 T cell receptor beta chains sequenced from a single sample in a study of shared clonotypes between healthy human individuals (dated by TCRdb to about 2020). CD8 naive samples consisted of CD45RO-negative cells that were positively selected for CCR7, yielding a CD45RA+CCR7+ population without TemRA cells. Library prep was done by the immunoSEQ multiplex PCR assay. Imported from immuneACCESS, the table was reduced by TCRdb to in-frame sequences with V and J called. These copies leave out some clones; in studies compared against another copy, an unresolved V gene accounts for under half, and the cause of the remainder is not known. Present in this sample are around 1.9 million clones, under 95% of which were seen just once. Together, the top ten hold roughly 1.8% of the sample. Sequenced input: naive CD8+ T cells from PBMCs. The cell subset or site label on this specimen signifies: CD45RA+CCR7+. The origin of the receptors is a man aged 18-30 years in good health. Some clones in this sample may be carry-over from other donors' samples.

About this clone itself: At the DNA level, this CDR3 is encoded by other sequences in the same sample as well. V is TRBV9 and J is TRBJ2-3; TRBD1 matches 7 bases. CDR1 and CDR2 (germline): SGDLS, YYNGEE. V dropped 0 bases and J dropped 4; count of bases not matched to a gene: 5. The length of the CDR3 is 15 residues. CDR3 in DNA: TGTGCCAGCAGCGTAGGGACAGGCGGCGCAGATACGCAGTATTTT. Translated: CASSVGTGGADTQYF. Full variable domain (rest looked up from reference TRBV9 and TRBJ2-3): DSGVTQTPKHLITATGQRVTLRCSPRSGDLSVYWYQQSLDQGLQFLIQYYNGEERAKGNILERFSAQQFPDLHSELNLSSLELGDSALYFCASSVGTGGADTQYFGPGTRLTVL.

In regard to this clone: Other DNA sequences in the same sample also yield this CDR3. The V and J genes are TRBV6-5 and TRBJ1-5; D gene unclear. Trimming took 2 bases from V and 7 from J, leaving 9 bases between them. The CDR3 is 13 residues long. The germline V gene has CDR1 MNHEY and CDR2 SVGAGI. CDR3 amino acids: CASSYRVGQPQHF. The CDR3 nucleotides read TGTGCCAGCAGTTACAGGGTGGGGCAGCCCCAGCATTTT.

As to this clone: Distinct nucleotide sequences in the sample also encode this CDR3. The chain has TRBV14 and TRBJ1-2; D not certain. This CDR3 comprises 13 residues. Per the germline V gene, CDR1 is SGHDN and CDR2 is FVKESK. V lost 3 bases and J lost 4, with 9 bases in between. The CDR3 sequence is CASSQGRSYGYTF. The CDR3 coding sequence is TGTGCCAGCAGCCAGGGCCGGTCCTATGGCTACACCTTC.

This clone showed up just once. V gene TRBV6-6 combines with J gene TRBJ2-1; 10 bases are a match to TRBD2. V trimming: 6 bases; J trimming: 7 bases; junction bases outside the gene matches: 9. The CDR3 extends over 15 amino acids. Germline V CDR1 and CDR2: MNHNY, SVGAGI (reference sequence). CDR3 coding DNA: TGTGCCAGCAGGAGTCTAGCGGGAGTATTAAATGAGCAGTTCTTC. Protein sequence: CASRSLAGVLNEQFF.

The rearrangement joins TRBV7-9 to TRBJ2-5; D call uncertain. Trimming removed 10 bases at V and 2 bases at J, with 17 bases between. CDR3 length equals 14 residues. The germline V gene encodes CDR1 SEHNR and CDR2 FQNEAQ (reference sequence). The DNA for the CDR3 is TGTGCCACCAATAAAGAGGTGGGGCAAGAGACCCAGTACTTC. This encodes CATNKEVGQETQYF.

The chain uses TRBV9 and TRBJ1-3; D unclear. Germline CDR1 reads SGDLS; CDR2 reads YYNGEE. The CDR3 loop spans 16 amino acids. Trimming took off 0 bases at V and 4 bases at J, with 14 bases between the two ends. The CDR3 region is CASSVGGKGTGNTIYF. CDR3 bases: TGTGCCAGCAGCGTAGGTGGGAAGGGAACGGGAAACACCATATATTTT.

The chain carries TRBV28 and TRBJ1-1, with 7 bases aligning to TRBD1. The CDR3 extends over 15 amino acids. Germline V gives CDR1 MDHEN, CDR2 SYDVKM. The ends lost 6 bases at V and 0 bases at J; junction bases unmatched: 7. The CDR3 loop is CASRTTGVMNTEAFF. The CDR3 DNA reads as TGTGCCAGCAGGACAACAGGGGTGATGAACACTGAAGCTTTCTTT.

V and J are TRBV27 and TRBJ2-3; 9 bases fit TRBD1. The CDR3 has 16 residues. V dropped 4 bases and J dropped 2; count of bases not matched to a gene: 7. CDR1 and CDR2 from the germline V gene are MNHEY and SMNVEV (reference sequence). CDR3 residues: CASSSDRGFDTDTQYF. The CDR3 DNA reads TGTGCCAGCAGTTCGGACAGGGGTTTCGACACAGATACGCAGTATTTT.

J is TRBJ1-3 and V is TRBV10-3, with 8 positions matching TRBD1. The germline CDR1 and CDR2 sequences are ENHRY and SYGVKD. V was clipped by 4 bases and J by 1 base; unmatched bases: 9. The CDR3 is 17 amino acids. As DNA, the CDR3 is TGTGCCATCAGTGGTACAGGGGGGAAAGGATCTGGAAACACCATATATTTT. This gives the protein CAISGTGGKGSGNTIYF.

The chain links TRBV2 to TRBJ1-1, with a tentative D call TRBD1 (5 bases). This CDR3 has 16 amino acids. The V end was cut by 0 bases, the J end by 0 bases, with 11 bases between. Germline CDR1 is SNHLY and CDR2 is FYNNEI. The CDR3 loop reads CASSEAQGNMNTEAFF. CDR3 DNA sequence: TGTGCCAGCAGTGAAGCGCAGGGTAACATGAACACTGAAGCTTTCTTT.

This rearrangement joins TRBV4-1 to TRBJ2-7; D uncertain. Germline V CDR1 and CDR2: MGHRA, YSYEKL. The V and J ends lost 0 bases and 0 bases respectively, with 18 bases between them. The CDR3 contains 18 residues. CDR3 protein: CASSQDPSRDLSSYEQYF. As DNA, the CDR3 is TGCGCCAGCAGCCAAGATCCCAGCCGTGATTTAAGCTCCTACGAGCAGTACTTC.

This sequence joins TRBV7-8 and TRBJ2-1; either TRBD1 or TRBD2 may fit D (5 bases each). V lost 1 base to trimming and J lost 4 bases, with 14 bases between them. This CDR3 has 16 residues. Germline V gene sequence: CDR1 SGHVS, CDR2 FQNEAQ. CDR3 region: CASSLGPTGPYNEQFF. DNA for the CDR3: TGTGCCAGCAGCTTAGGCCCGACGGGACCGTACAATGAGCAGTTCTTC.

As regards this clone: This sample also contains other DNA sequences that code for the same CDR3. The chain is built from TRBV28 and TRBJ2-7; maybe TRBD1 (6 bases). The CDR3 sequence is 14 residues long. From germline, CDR1 is MDHEN and CDR2 SYDVKM. The V end was cut by 3 bases, the J end by 1 base, with 10 bases between. The CDR3 nucleotides are TGTGCCAGCAGTTTTGGTACAGGGTCCTACGAGCAGTACTTC. Protein product: CASSFGTGSYEQYF.

The V gene is TRBV9, the J gene TRBJ2-3; D is ambiguous. V lost 3 bases and J 5 bases, leaving 7 bases between the germline ends. From germline, CDR1 is SGDLS and CDR2 YYNGEE. This CDR3 comprises 12 residues. CDR3 region: CASSGRLDTQYF. CDR3 coding DNA: TGTGCCAGCAGCGGCCGGTTAGATACGCAGTATTTT.

V is TRBV30 and J is TRBJ1-1, with a tentative D call TRBD1 (5 bases). V lost 5 bases, J lost 1 base, and 14 bases lay in between. The CDR3 spans 14 residues. Germline V gene lookup returns CDR1 GTSNPN and CDR2 SVGIG (reference sequence). The DNA for the CDR3 is TGTGCCTGGGGTTTGGTAGACAGGAACACTGAAGCTTTCTTT. Translating it yields CAWGLVDRNTEAFF.

The chain is built from TRBV4-1 and TRBJ2-1; D not resolved. Trimming took 0 bases from V and 0 from J, leaving 15 bases between them. The CDR3 spans 18 residues. The germline CDR1 and CDR2 sequences are MGHRA and YSYEKL. The CDR3 region has the DNA TGCGCCAGCAGCCAAGAAGGGATCAGCCGTAGCTCCTACAATGAGCAGTTCTTC. It encodes CASSQEGISRSSYNEQFF.

This rearrangement joins TRBV27 to TRBJ2-7; 8 positions match TRBD2. This CDR3 has 14 amino acids. The V gene end was trimmed by 0 bases and the J gene end by 6 bases; junction bases not matched to a gene: 4. Per the germline V gene, CDR1 is MNHEY and CDR2 is SMNVEV (reference sequence). The CDR3 region is CASSLSAGLGEQYF. Written as DNA, the CDR3 is TGTGCCAGCAGTTTATCTGCGGGACTAGGCGAGCAGTACTTC.

This clone was counted only a few times. The rearrangement joins TRBV13 to TRBJ1-1; perhaps TRBD1 as D (5 bases). The CDR3 runs 16 residues. Germline values: CDR1 PRHDT, CDR2 FYEKMQ (reference sequence). V lost 5 bases and J 1 base, leaving 17 bases between the germline ends. Written as DNA, the CDR3 is TGTGCCAGCAGCCCAGGGACGGGGGGAAGGAACACTGAAGCTTTCTTT. Translating gives CASSPGTGGRNTEAFF. Supplemented by reference TRBV13 and TRBJ1-1, the full variable domain reads AAGVIQSPRHLIKEKRETATLKCYPIPRHDTVYWYQQGPGQDPQFLISFYEKMQSDKGSIPDRFSAQQFSDYHSELNMSSLELGDSALYFCASSPGTGGRNTEAFFGQGTRLTVV.

V and J are TRBV25-1 and TRBJ2-5; tentatively, D is TRBD2 (6 bases). The CDR3 runs to 14 residues. V was pared by 7 bases and J by 2 bases, with 14 bases between. Germline CDR1 and CDR2: MGHDK and SYGVNS. Here the CDR3 reads CASIARGIQETQYF. The DNA for the CDR3 is TGTGCCAGCATCGCGCGGGGTATACAAGAGACCCAGTACTTC.

The chain employs TRBV4-3 and TRBJ1-1; D is unresolved. CDR3 length: 14 residues. From germline, CDR1 is LGHNA and CDR2 YSLEER. Between the trimmed V and J ends, which lost 6 bases and 1 base, there was a span of 12 bases. CDR3 sequence (DNA): TGCGCCAGCAGTCTCTTTACGGCGAACACTGAAGCTTTCTTT. This sequence encodes CASSLFTANTEAFF.

This clone was counted a few times. The chain recombines TRBV28 with TRBJ1-2, with TRBD1 matching over 7 bases. Trimming at V came to 6 bases and at J to 4 bases, leaving 17 bases not matched to a gene. This CDR3 region has 17 residues. CDR1 is MDHEN and CDR2 is SYDVKM in the germline V gene. The CDR3 region is CASRGVMTGRTSYGYTF. DNA of the CDR3: TGTGCCAGCAGAGGGGTGATGACAGGGAGGACTAGCTATGGCTACACCTTC.

The rearrangement uses TRBV27 and TRBJ2-3; the D is unclear. The CDR3 loop spans 15 amino acids. V was clipped by 8 bases and J by 4 bases, with 19 bases between them. The germline CDR1 and CDR2 sequences are MNHEY and SMNVEV (reference sequence). The CDR3 coding sequence is TGTGCCAGCCCACCCTTTGGTTGGGCTCCAGATACGCAGTATTTT. It codes for CASPPFGWAPDTQYF.

J is TRBJ2-7 and V is TRBV5-4, with 7 bases aligning to TRBD1. The length of the CDR3 is 15 residues. Germline V gene data show CDR1 as SGHNT and CDR2 as YYREEE (reference sequence). With V trimmed by 0 bases and J by 2 bases, 5 bases remained unmatched. The CDR3 sequence is CASSLVGTDPYEQYF. The CDR3 coding sequence is TGTGCCAGCAGCTTGGTGGGGACAGATCCCTACGAGCAGTACTTC.

A word on this clone: The same CDR3 also results from other DNA sequences found in this sample. The V and J genes are TRBV27 and TRBJ2-2; D is possibly TRBD1 (6 bases). The ends were cut back, 6 bases at V and 6 bases at J, with 11 bases in the middle. In germline, CDR1 is MNHEY, CDR2 SMNVEV (reference sequence). The CDR3 runs to 13 residues. The CDR3 loop is CASSPRGSGELFF. In DNA, the CDR3 is TGTGCCAGCAGCCCCAGGGGTTCCGGGGAGCTGTTTTTT.

J is TRBJ1-2 and V is TRBV21-1. TRBV21-1 counts as a pseudogene. CDR3 size: 12 residues. The CDR3 bases are TGTGCCATCGACTGCGCTAACTATGGCTACACCTTC. Translation: CAIDCANYGYTF.

The chain is built from TRBV6-1 and TRBJ2-7; D may match TRBD1 or TRBD2 (5 bases each). The CDR3 covers 14 residues. Germline CDR1 and CDR2: MNHNS and SASEGT. V lost 4 bases and J lost 1, with 11 bases in between. Here the CDR3 DNA reads TGTGCCAGCAGTGCTCGGGACCCTTCCTACGAGCAGTACTTC. This codes for CASSARDPSYEQYF.

The rearrangement uses TRBV5-4 and TRBJ2-1, with 8 bases matching TRBD2. Per germline, CDR1 SGHNT and CDR2 YYREEE (reference sequence). The trim removed 0 bases at V and 6 bases at J, leaving 8 bases unmatched. The CDR3 runs to 16 residues. Here the CDR3 reads CASSLVAGSGINEQFF. In DNA, the CDR3 is TGTGCCAGCAGCTTGGTCGCGGGTAGCGGGATCAATGAGCAGTTCTTC.

The gene calls are TRBV6-6 and TRBJ2-7, with 12 bases lining up with TRBD2. The ends lost 2 bases at V and 9 bases at J; junction bases unmatched: 8. CDR1 is MNHNY and CDR2 is SVGAGI in the germline V gene (reference sequence). The CDR3 covers 15 residues. The chain's CDR3 is CASSYPLAGGRTQYF. Here the CDR3 DNA reads TGTGCCAGCAGTTACCCGCTAGCGGGAGGGCGCACGCAGTACTTC.

The chain uses TRBV10-2 and TRBJ2-7, with 7 bases identical to TRBD1. This CDR3 contains 12 residues. CDR1 and CDR2 (germline): WSHSY, SAAADI. V shed 8 bases and J 3 bases; nucleotides not matched to a gene: 4. In DNA, the CDR3 is TGCGCCAGCGGGGCAGGGGGCTACGAGCAGTACTTC. This translates into CASGAGGYEQYF.

This chain links TRBV19 with TRBJ2-4; no definite D call. Per germline, CDR1 LNHDA and CDR2 SQIVND (reference sequence). The CDR3 is made up of 17 amino acids. V gave up 3 bases and J gave up 0 bases, with 15 bases separating them. CDR3 sequence reads: CASSIGDGIVAKNIQYF. The CDR3 DNA reads TGTGCCAGTAGTATTGGTGACGGAATCGTAGCCAAAAACATTCAGTACTTC. Supplemented by reference TRBV19 and TRBJ2-4, the full variable domain reads DGGITQSPKYLFRKEGQNVTLSCEQNLNHDAMYWYRQDPGQGLRLIYYSQIVNDFQKGDIAEGYSVSREKKESFPLTVTSAQKNPTAFYLCASSIGDGIVAKNIQYFGAGTRLSVL.